This T cell receptor beta chain was documented in a study of T-cell reconstitution after alpha-beta-depleted transplantation in children. The authors prepared the TCRbeta library with unique molecular identifiers. TCRdb used MiXCR to reprocess the PCR reads, holding one entry per CDR3 protein. The sample includes hundreds of thousands of distinct CDR3 sequences, under 30% of them seen just once. Trimming at V came to 3 bases and at J to 7 bases, leaving 10 bases not matched to a gene. The CDR3 covers 16 residues. In germline, CDR1 is LGHDT, CDR2 YNNKEL (reference sequence). About this clonotype itself: The antigen remains unidentified.

General study findings and limits: T cells produced anew were the main source of T-cell counts and diversity one year after transplant. In patients about two months after transplant, alpha-beta T cells reportedly arose from several hundred expanded graft clones.

The starting material was PBMCs, mostly from graft donor cells, obtained 360 days after TCRalphabeta/CD19-depleted stem cell transplant. The source of this sequence is a female patient under 10 years old who had a stem cell transplant for congenital amegakaryocytic thrombocytopenia, so the T cells may come from the graft donor. The chain joins TRBV3-1 to TRBJ2-3; 10 bases are a match to TRBD2. Written as DNA, the CDR3 is TGTGCCAGCAGCCAGATGGCTAGCGGGGGAACGCATACGCAGTATTTT. Protein: CASSQMASGGTHTQYF.